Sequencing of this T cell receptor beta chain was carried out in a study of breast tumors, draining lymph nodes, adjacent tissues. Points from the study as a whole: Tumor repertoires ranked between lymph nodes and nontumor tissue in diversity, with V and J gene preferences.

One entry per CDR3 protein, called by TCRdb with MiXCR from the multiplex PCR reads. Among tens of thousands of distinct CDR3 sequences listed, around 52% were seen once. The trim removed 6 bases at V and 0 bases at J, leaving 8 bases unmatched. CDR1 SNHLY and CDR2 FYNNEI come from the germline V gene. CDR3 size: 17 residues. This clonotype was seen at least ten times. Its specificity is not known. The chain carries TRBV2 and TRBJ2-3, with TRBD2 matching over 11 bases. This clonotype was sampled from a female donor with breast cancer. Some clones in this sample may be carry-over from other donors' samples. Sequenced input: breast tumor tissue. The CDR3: CASSDGTSGTSTDTQYF. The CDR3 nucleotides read TGTGCCAGCAGCGATGGGACTAGCGGAACTAGCACAGATACGCAGTATTTT.